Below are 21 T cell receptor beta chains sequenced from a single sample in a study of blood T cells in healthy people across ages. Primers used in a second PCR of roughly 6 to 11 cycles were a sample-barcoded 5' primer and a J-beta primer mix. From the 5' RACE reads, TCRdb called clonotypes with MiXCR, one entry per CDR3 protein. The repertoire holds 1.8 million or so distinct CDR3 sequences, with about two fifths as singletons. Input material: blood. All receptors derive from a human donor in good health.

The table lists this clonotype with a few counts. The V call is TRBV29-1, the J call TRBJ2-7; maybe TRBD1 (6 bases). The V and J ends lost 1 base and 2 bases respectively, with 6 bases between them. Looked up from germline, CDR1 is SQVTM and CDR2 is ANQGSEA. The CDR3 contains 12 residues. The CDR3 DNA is TGCAGCGTTGAAGGGACAGCCTACGAGCAGTACTTC. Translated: CSVEGTAYEQYF.

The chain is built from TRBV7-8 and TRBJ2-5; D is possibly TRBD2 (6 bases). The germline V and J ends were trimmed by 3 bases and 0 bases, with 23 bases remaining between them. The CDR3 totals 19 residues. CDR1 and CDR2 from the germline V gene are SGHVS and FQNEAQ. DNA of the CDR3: TGTGCCAGCAGCTTCCTTGGAGGGGCTTACAGTGACAACCAAGAGACCCAGTACTTC. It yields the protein CASSFLGGAYSDNQETQYF.

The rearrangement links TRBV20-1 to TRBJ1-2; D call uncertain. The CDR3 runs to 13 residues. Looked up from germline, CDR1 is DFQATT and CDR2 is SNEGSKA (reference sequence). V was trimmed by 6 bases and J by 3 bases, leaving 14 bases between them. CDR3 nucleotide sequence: TGCAGTGCGATAAGCCAATTCCACTATGGCTACACCTTC. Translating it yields CSAISQFHYGYTF.

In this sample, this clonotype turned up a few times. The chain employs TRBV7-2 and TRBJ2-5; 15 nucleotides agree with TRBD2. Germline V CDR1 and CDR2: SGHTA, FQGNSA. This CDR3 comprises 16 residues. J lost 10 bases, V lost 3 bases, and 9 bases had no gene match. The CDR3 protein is CASSFDSGTSGGIQYF. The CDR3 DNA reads TGTGCCAGCAGCTTCGATTCCGGGACTAGCGGGGGGATCCAGTACTTC. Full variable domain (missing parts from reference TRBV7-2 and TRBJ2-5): GAGVSQSPSNKVTEKGKDVELRCDPISGHTALYWYRQSLGQGLEFLIYFQGNSAPDKSGLPSDRFSAERTGGSVSTLTIQRTQQEDSAVYLCASSFDSGTSGGIQYFGPGTRLLVL.

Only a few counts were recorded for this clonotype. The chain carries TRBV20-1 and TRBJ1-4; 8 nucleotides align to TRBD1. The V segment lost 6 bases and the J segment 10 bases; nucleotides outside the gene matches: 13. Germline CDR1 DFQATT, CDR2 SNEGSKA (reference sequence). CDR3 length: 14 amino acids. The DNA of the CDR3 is TGCAGTGCCCCCACAGCCGGGACAGGAGGAAAACTGTTTTTT. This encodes CSAPTAGTGGKLFF.

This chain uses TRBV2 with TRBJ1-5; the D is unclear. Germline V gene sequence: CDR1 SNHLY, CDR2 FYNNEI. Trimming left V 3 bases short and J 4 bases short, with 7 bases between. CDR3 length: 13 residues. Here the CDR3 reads CASSDVDNQPQHF. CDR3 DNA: TGTGCCAGCAGTGACGTCGATAATCAGCCCCAGCATTTT.

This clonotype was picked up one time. The DNA of the CDR3 is TGCGCCAGCAGCCCAAACAGGGCTGATGAGCAGTTCTTC. This translates into CASSPNRADEQFF. The rearrangement joins TRBV5-1 to TRBJ2-1; possible D gene TRBD1, 6 bases. The V and J ends lost 4 bases and 8 bases respectively, with 13 bases between them. The CDR3 runs 13 residues. In germline, CDR1 is SGHRS, CDR2 YFSETQ.

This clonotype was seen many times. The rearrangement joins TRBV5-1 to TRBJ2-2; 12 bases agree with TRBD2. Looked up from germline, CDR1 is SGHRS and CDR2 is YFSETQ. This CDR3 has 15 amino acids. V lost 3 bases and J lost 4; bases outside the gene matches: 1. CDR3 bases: TGCGCCAGCAGCTGGGGACTAGCGGGCACCGGGGAGCTGTTTTTT. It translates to CASSWGLAGTGELFF.

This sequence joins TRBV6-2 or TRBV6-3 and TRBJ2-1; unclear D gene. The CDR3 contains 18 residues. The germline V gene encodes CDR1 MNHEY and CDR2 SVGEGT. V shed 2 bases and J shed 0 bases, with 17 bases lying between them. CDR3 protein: CASSYPTQGGSSYNEQFF. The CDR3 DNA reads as TGTGCCAGCAGTTACCCAACCCAAGGCGGAAGCTCCTACAATGAGCAGTTCTTC.

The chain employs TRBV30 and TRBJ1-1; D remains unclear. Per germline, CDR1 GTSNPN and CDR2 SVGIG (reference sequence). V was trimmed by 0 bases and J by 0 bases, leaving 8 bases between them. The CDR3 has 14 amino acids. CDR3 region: CAWSVRGMNTEAFF. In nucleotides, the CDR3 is TGTGCCTGGAGTGTACGGGGAATGAACACTGAAGCTTTCTTT.

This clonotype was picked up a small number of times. Here the CDR3 reads CASPVGGAIFTGEKLFF. CDR3 nucleotide sequence: TGTGCCAGCCCGGTGGGGGGGGCGATTTTTACGGGTGAAAAACTGTTTTTT. This rearrangement joins TRBV7-3 to TRBJ1-4; possible D gene TRBD1, 6 bases. This CDR3 has 17 residues. The germline V gene encodes CDR1 SGHTA and CDR2 FQGTGA. V dropped 8 bases and J dropped 7 bases, with 26 bases sitting between them.

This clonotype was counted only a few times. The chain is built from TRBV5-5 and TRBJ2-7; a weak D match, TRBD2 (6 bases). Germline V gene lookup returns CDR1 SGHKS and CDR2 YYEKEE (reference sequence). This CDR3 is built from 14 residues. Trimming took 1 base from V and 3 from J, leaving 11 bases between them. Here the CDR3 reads CASSLQAGLYEQYF. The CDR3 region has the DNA TGTGCCAGCAGCTTGCAAGCGGGTCTCTACGAGCAGTACTTC.

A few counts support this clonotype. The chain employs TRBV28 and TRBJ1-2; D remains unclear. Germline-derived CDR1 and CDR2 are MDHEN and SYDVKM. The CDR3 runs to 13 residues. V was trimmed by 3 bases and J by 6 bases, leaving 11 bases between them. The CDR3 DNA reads TGTGCCAGCAGTTTTGTGTCGACTCATGGCTACACCTTC. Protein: CASSFVSTHGYTF.

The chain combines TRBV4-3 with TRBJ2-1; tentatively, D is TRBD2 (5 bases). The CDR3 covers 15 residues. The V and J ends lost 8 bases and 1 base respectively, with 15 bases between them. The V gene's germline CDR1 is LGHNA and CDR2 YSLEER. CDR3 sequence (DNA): TGCGCCAGCTCCATCGGCTTAGCGTCCTACAATGAGCAGTTCTTC. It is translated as CASSIGLASYNEQFF.

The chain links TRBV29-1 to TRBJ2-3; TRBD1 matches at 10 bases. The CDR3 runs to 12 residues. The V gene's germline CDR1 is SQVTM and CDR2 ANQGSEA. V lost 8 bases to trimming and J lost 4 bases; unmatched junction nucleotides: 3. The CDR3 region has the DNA TGCAGCTCCGGGACAGGGGCAGATACGCAGTATTTT. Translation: CSSGTGADTQYF.

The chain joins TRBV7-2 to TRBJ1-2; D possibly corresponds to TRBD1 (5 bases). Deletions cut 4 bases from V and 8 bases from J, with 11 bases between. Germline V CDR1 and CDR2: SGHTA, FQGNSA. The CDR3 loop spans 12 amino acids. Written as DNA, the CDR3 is TGTGCCAGCAGCTCCCGATGGGGGGGCTACACCTTC. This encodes CASSSRWGGYTF.

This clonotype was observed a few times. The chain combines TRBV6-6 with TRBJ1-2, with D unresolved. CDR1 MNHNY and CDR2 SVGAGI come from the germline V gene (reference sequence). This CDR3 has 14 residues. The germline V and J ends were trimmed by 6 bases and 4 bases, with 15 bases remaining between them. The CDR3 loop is CASSQLGRFYGYTF. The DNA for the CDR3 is TGTGCCAGCAGCCAACTAGGACGCTTCTATGGCTACACCTTC.

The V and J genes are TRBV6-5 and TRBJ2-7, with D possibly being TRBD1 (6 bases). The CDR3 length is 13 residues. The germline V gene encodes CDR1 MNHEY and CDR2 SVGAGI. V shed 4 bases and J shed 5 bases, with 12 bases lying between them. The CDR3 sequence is CASSWGPEDEQYF. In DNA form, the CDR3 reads TGTGCCAGCAGTTGGGGGCCCGAGGACGAGCAGTACTTC.

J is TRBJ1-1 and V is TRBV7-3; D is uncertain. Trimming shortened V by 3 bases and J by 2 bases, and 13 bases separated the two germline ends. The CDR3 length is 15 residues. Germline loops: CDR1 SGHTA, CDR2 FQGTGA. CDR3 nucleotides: TGTGCCAGCAGCTTCGCCGGCGGCAGTAACACTGAAGCTTTCTTT. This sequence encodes CASSFAGGSNTEAFF.

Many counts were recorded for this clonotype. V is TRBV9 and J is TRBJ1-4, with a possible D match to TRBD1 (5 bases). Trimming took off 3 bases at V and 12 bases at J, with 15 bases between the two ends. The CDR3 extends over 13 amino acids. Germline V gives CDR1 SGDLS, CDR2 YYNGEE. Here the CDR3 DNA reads TGTGCCAGCAGCGCCACGGGGCGTGGGGAACTGTTTTTT. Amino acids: CASSATGRGELFF.

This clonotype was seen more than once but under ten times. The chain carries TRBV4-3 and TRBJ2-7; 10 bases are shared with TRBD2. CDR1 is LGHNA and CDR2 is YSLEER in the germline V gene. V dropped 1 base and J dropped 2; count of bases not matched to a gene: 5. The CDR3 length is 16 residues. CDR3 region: CASSQASSGGPYEQYF. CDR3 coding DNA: TGCGCCAGCAGCCAAGCGTCTAGCGGGGGACCCTACGAGCAGTACTTC.